This entry lists 3 T cell receptor beta chains sequenced from one sample in a study of CD8 T cells in ankylosing spondylitis. Each CDR3 protein is one row after TCRdb ran MiXCR on the 5' RACE reads. The table shows about 270,000 distinct CDR3 sequences, with 32% occurring only once. The specimen sequenced was blood, either unsorted or a sorted T cell fraction (not recorded which). Receptors originate from a male donor with ankylosing spondylitis or in good health (not recorded which).

This rearrangement joins TRBV7-9 to TRBJ2-2; D possibly matches TRBD1 or TRBD2 (5 bases each). Germline V gene sequence: CDR1 SEHNR, CDR2 FQNEAQ (reference sequence). This CDR3 has 14 amino acids. Trimming left V 5 bases short and J 4 bases short, with 11 bases between. The CDR3 coding sequence is TGTGCCAGCAGCGAACGGGGCCTCACCGGGGAGCTGTTTTTT. Protein: CASSERGLTGELFF.

This clonotype appeared a few times. V and J are TRBV5-5 and TRBJ1-5; 7 nucleotides line up with TRBD1. V dropped 4 bases and J dropped 5; count of bases not matched to a gene: 9. The CDR3 spans 15 residues. Looked up from germline, CDR1 is SGHKS and CDR2 is YYEKEE (reference sequence). The CDR3, as DNA: TGTGCCAGCAGCCCAAACGGACAGGCGGATCAGCCCCAGCATTTT. This sequence encodes CASSPNGQADQPQHF.

CDR3 amino acids: CATSDPVRNTGELFF. CDR3 DNA sequence: TGTGCCACCAGTGACCCAGTGAGGAACACCGGGGAGCTGTTTTTT. The genes are TRBV24-1 and TRBJ2-2; D is ambiguous. V lost 4 bases and J 1 base, leaving 9 bases between the germline ends. From germline, CDR1 is KGHDR and CDR2 SFDVKD. CDR3 length equals 15 residues.